A single sample gave rise to the 27 T cell receptor beta chains below, sequenced in a study of identical twins. Each CDR3 protein gets one entry after TCRdb re-called the 5' RACE reads with MiXCR. Here the sample spans hundreds of thousands of distinct CDR3 sequences, over 9% being singletons. The data were also submitted as part of a second study, on yellow fever vaccine responses in identical twins.

Sequencing used PBMCs. Receptor source: a woman between 18 and 29 years old in good health.

The chain couples TRBV18 to TRBJ2-5; tentatively, D is TRBD1 (7 bases). Trimming left V 5 bases short and J 5 bases short, with 15 bases between. CDR1 is KGHSH, CDR2 LQKENI, per germline. The CDR3 has 14 residues. CDR3 region: CASSAQGGRETQYF. In nucleotides, the CDR3 is TGTGCCAGCTCAGCCCAGGGGGGCCGGGAGACCCAGTACTTC.

The chain joins TRBV14 to TRBJ2-3; 9 positions agree with TRBD2. Unmatched junction bases numbered 9, after V lost 3 bases and J lost 2 bases. CDR3 length: 17 amino acids. The germline gives CDR1 SGHDN, CDR2 FVKESK. CDR3 in amino acids: CASSQDMGLAITDTQYF. The DNA for the CDR3 is TGTGCCAGCAGCCAGGATATGGGACTAGCTATCACAGATACGCAGTATTTT.

J is TRBJ2-3 and V is TRBV20-1; 10 bases agree with TRBD2. CDR1 and CDR2 (germline): DFQATT, SNEGSKA (reference sequence). V lost 6 bases to trimming and J lost 2 bases; unmatched junction nucleotides: 2. The CDR3 is 13 amino acids. Here the CDR3 reads CSALAGVTDTQYF. The CDR3 DNA reads TGCAGTGCCCTAGCGGGAGTCACAGATACGCAGTATTTT.

This clonotype has just a few counts. The J gene is TRBJ2-3, the V gene TRBV20-1; 8 nucleotides line up with TRBD2. The germline V gene has CDR1 DFQATT and CDR2 SNEGSKA (reference sequence). The CDR3 covers 14 residues. Germline trimming cut 6 bases from V and 3 bases from J; bases unmatched to any gene: 8. The CDR3 DNA follows: TGCAGTGCGGCGAAGGCGGGAGGAACAGATACGCAGTATTTT. Translating gives CSAAKAGGTDTQYF.

The chain joins TRBV11-2 to TRBJ2-1, with D unclear. Trimming took off 0 bases at V and 7 bases at J, with 13 bases between the two ends. The CDR3 contains 15 residues. The germline gives CDR1 SGHAT, CDR2 FQNNGV. The CDR3 bases are TGTGCCAGCAGCTTAGATCTACGGCTCGCGAATGAGCAGTTCTTC. It translates to CASSLDLRLANEQFF.

In this sample, this clonotype turned up a few times. The V and J genes are TRBV28 and TRBJ1-2; D is unresolved. The CDR3 is made up of 13 amino acids. Trimming took 1 base from V and 8 from J, leaving 11 bases between them. Germline V gives CDR1 MDHEN, CDR2 SYDVKM. The CDR3 DNA reads as TGTGCCAGCAGTTTATCCGGAACTGGAGGCTACACCTTC. Its protein is CASSLSGTGGYTF.

V usage is TRBV27 and J usage is TRBJ2-2, with 11 positions matching TRBD1. With 6 bases clipped from V and 4 bases from J, the junction kept 4 bases outside the gene matches. CDR3 length: 15 amino acids. Germline V gene sequence: CDR1 MNHEY, CDR2 SMNVEV (reference sequence). CDR3 DNA sequence: TGTGCCAGCAGGCCGGGACAGGGGGGCACCGGGGAGCTGTTTTTT. Residues: CASRPGQGGTGELFF.

This clonotype came up a few times. This chain connects TRBV5-1 to TRBJ2-7; 7 bases map to TRBD1. The CDR3 has 14 residues. J lost 3 bases, V lost 6 bases, and 9 bases had no gene match. Looked up from germline, CDR1 is SGHRS and CDR2 is YFSETQ. CDR3 DNA: TGCGCCAGCAACCTACAGGGGCTCAACTACGAGCAGTACTTC. It codes for CASNLQGLNYEQYF.

The rearrangement links TRBV4-1 to TRBJ1-1; D uncertain. Germline CDR1 and CDR2: MGHRA and YSYEKL. Trimming cost V 0 bases and J 1 base, with 15 bases left between them. This CDR3 has 17 residues. The CDR3 nucleotides are TGCGCCAGCAGCCAAGATTCCTTTAGGCAAGCGAACACTGAAGCTTTCTTT. Its protein is CASSQDSFRQANTEAFF.

This clonotype was counted between two and nine times. The gene calls are TRBV5-1 and TRBJ2-3; D not resolved. The germline CDR1 and CDR2 sequences are SGHRS and YFSETQ. The CDR3 spans 12 residues. V was clipped by 5 bases and J by 4 bases, with 8 bases between them. The CDR3 region is CASSLPSDTQYF. CDR3 coding DNA: TGCGCCAGCAGTCTACCTTCAGATACGCAGTATTTT.

This clonotype was seen more than once but under ten times. The chain couples TRBV24-1 to TRBJ2-5, with 11 bases fitting TRBD2. V dropped 5 bases and J dropped 4; count of bases not matched to a gene: 5. This CDR3 comprises 15 residues. The germline gives CDR1 KGHDR, CDR2 SFDVKD. This CDR3 is CATSVLAGAGETQYF. In DNA, the CDR3 is TGTGCCACCAGTGTACTAGCGGGAGCGGGAGAGACCCAGTACTTC.

This clonotype was detected only a few times. The chain carries TRBV29-1 and TRBJ2-5; D might be TRBD1 (6 bases). The CDR3 spans 10 residues. Germline-derived CDR1 and CDR2 are SQVTM and ANQGSEA. CDR3 nucleotide sequence: TGCAGTTGGGGGCTAGAGACCCAGTACTTC. Encoded protein: CSWGLETQYF.

This clonotype came up many times. This chain uses TRBV6-5 with TRBJ2-1; 10 bases are a match to TRBD2. Losses at the gene ends were 2 bases for V and 10 bases for J; bases not matched to a gene: 8. Germline V gene sequence: CDR1 MNHEY, CDR2 SVGAGI. The CDR3 runs 15 residues. The CDR3 reads CASSYVASGSGEQFF. CDR3 in DNA: TGTGCCAGCAGTTACGTGGCTAGCGGGAGTGGGGAGCAGTTCTTC.

This clonotype was recorded a few times. V and J are TRBV2 and TRBJ2-5, with D tentatively TRBD2 (5 bases). From germline, CDR1 is SNHLY and CDR2 FYNNEI. Trimming took 10 bases from V and 2 from J, leaving 14 bases between them. This CDR3 is built from 13 residues. DNA of the CDR3: TGTGCCAACCGGCCCACGGGGCAAGAGACCCAGTACTTC. Residues: CANRPTGQETQYF.

The V and J genes are TRBV5-1 and TRBJ2-7; D may correspond to TRBD1 or TRBD2 (6 bases each). Germline-derived CDR1 and CDR2 are SGHRS and YFSETQ. CDR3 length: 15 amino acids. Trimming removed 8 bases from V and 1 base from J, with 19 bases in between. The CDR3 sequence: CARNQNQGTSYEQYF. DNA for the CDR3: TGCGCCAGAAACCAAAATCAGGGGACTTCCTACGAGCAGTACTTC.

This chain links TRBV10-3 with TRBJ2-3; 10 bases fit TRBD2. The germline V gene has CDR1 ENHRY and CDR2 SYGVKD. The trim removed 4 bases at V and 3 bases at J, leaving 7 bases unmatched. CDR3 size: 16 residues. The CDR3 region is CAISAGAGGRTDTQYF. DNA for the CDR3: TGTGCCATCAGTGCGGGAGCGGGGGGGAGAACAGATACGCAGTATTTT.

This clonotype showed up many times. The CDR3 region is CSAPGQWKNTEAFF. The CDR3 bases are TGCAGCGCCCCGGGACAGTGGAAGAACACTGAAGCTTTCTTT. V gene TRBV29-1 combines with J gene TRBJ1-1; TRBD1 matches at 7 bases. V shed 7 bases, J shed 1 base, and the junction held 9 bases outside the gene matches. The germline V gene has CDR1 SQVTM and CDR2 ANQGSEA. The CDR3 has 14 residues.

This clonotype was seen more than once but under ten times. The gene calls are TRBV7-6 and TRBJ1-5, with unresolved D. From germline, CDR1 is SGHVS and CDR2 FNYEAQ. V lost 2 bases and J lost 8, with 10 bases in between. The CDR3 spans 13 residues. CDR3: CASSLQVSEPQHF. The CDR3, as DNA: TGTGCCAGCAGCTTACAGGTGTCAGAGCCCCAGCATTTT.

This clonotype showed up just a few times. The chain has TRBV3-1 and TRBJ1-6; 9 bases match TRBD1. There are 15 residues in the CDR3. CDR1 LGHDT and CDR2 YNNKEL come from the germline V gene (reference sequence). V was clipped by 3 bases and J by 9 bases; unmatched bases: 6. This CDR3 is CASSQAGTGISPLHF. The CDR3 nucleotides are TGTGCCAGCAGCCAGGCCGGGACAGGGATTTCACCCCTCCACTTT.

The table lists this clonotype with many counts. The rearrangement joins TRBV29-1 to TRBJ1-1; no reliable D call. Trimming left V 7 bases short and J 1 base short, with 10 bases between. CDR3 length: 12 residues. The V gene's germline CDR1 is SQVTM and CDR2 ANQGSEA. DNA for the CDR3: TGCAGCGATAGGGCGACGAACACTGAAGCTTTCTTT. Its translation is CSDRATNTEAFF.

This clonotype was counted ten times or more. The chain couples TRBV10-2 to TRBJ2-7, with D possibly being TRBD2 (5 bases). V shed 7 bases and J shed 3 bases, with 31 bases lying between them. Germline V CDR1 and CDR2: WSHSY, SAAADI. The CDR3 sequence is 19 residues long. The CDR3 bases are TGCGCCAGCATATTGAACCGAGGACTGGCCATTCCCGTAAGCTACGAGCAGTACGTC. This sequence encodes CASILNRGLAIPVSYEQYV.

V is TRBV27 and J is TRBJ2-1; D is possibly TRBD2 (5 bases). V lost 3 bases and J lost 9, with 12 bases in between. The CDR3 is 13 residues long. Germline V gene sequence: CDR1 MNHEY, CDR2 SMNVEV (reference sequence). The CDR3: CASSLTDYAEQFF. The CDR3 nucleotides are TGTGCCAGCAGTTTGACCGACTATGCTGAGCAGTTCTTC.

V and J are TRBV3-1 and TRBJ2-7, with D possibly being TRBD2 (6 bases). Germline V lookup: CDR1 LGHDT, CDR2 YNNKEL (reference sequence). V was clipped by 1 base and J by 0 bases, with 16 bases between them. The CDR3 spans 17 residues. The CDR3 protein is CASSQALPGVNSYEQYV. The CDR3 DNA reads TGTGCCAGCAGCCAAGCTCTTCCGGGGGTTAACTCCTACGAGCAGTACGTC.

This clonotype was picked up a small number of times. The CDR3 sequence: CASSLESAGGQETQYF. The CDR3 nucleotides read TGCGCCAGCAGCTTGGAATCGGCAGGGGGCCAAGAGACCCAGTACTTC. V gene TRBV5-1 combines with J gene TRBJ2-5; 7 nucleotides align to TRBD1. V was clipped by 0 bases and J by 1 base; unmatched bases: 6. CDR3 length equals 16 residues. The V gene's germline CDR1 is SGHRS and CDR2 YFSETQ.

The rearrangement links TRBV6-2 or TRBV6-3 to TRBJ2-2, with D hard to call. CDR1 is MNHEY and CDR2 is SVGEGT in the germline V gene. CDR3 size: 15 residues. V was pared by 6 bases and J by 4 bases, with 15 bases between. CDR3 in DNA: TGTGCCAGCAGCACGATACTCTTGGCCACCGGGGAGCTGTTTTTT. This gives the protein CASSTILLATGELFF.

This clonotype was detected only a few times. This rearrangement joins TRBV4-1 to TRBJ2-7; 9 nucleotides agree with TRBD2. In germline, CDR1 is MGHRA, CDR2 YSYEKL. V shed 0 bases and J 3 bases; nucleotides not matched to a gene: 3. The CDR3 contains 15 residues. In DNA, the CDR3 is TGCGCCAGCAGCCAAGAGGGTAGCGGGAGCTACGAGCAGTACTTC. Its translation is CASSQEGSGSYEQYF.

A few counts support this clonotype. V and J are TRBV13 and TRBJ1-5; D not certain. The CDR3 totals 15 residues. CDR1 and CDR2 from the germline V gene are PRHDT and FYEKMQ (reference sequence). V gave up 0 bases and J gave up 3 bases, with 9 bases separating them. As DNA, the CDR3 is TGTGCCAGCAGCTTAGGCCTACAGATCAATCAGCCCCAGCATTTT. Amino acids: CASSLGLQINQPQHF.